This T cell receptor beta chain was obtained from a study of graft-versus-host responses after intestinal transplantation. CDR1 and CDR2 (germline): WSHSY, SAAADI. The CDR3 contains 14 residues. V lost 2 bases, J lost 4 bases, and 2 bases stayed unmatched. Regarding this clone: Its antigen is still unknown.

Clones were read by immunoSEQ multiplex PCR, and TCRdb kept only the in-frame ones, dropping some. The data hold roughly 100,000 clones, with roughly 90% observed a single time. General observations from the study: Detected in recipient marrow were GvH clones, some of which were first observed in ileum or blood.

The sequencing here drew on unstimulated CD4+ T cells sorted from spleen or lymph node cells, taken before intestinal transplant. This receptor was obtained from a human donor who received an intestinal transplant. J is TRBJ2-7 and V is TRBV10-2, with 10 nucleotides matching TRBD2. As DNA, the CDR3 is TGCGCCAGCAGTGAGCCGGGACTAGCGTACGAGCAGTACTTC. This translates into CASSEPGLAYEQYF.